A single sample gave rise to the 21 T cell receptor beta chains below, sequenced in a study of monozygotic twins with inflammatory bowel disease. For each CDR3 protein, TCRdb gives one entry from its re-call of the 5' RACE reads, without DNA. Across approximately 200,000 distinct CDR3 sequences, the top ten clones capture less than 2% of the sample. The sequencing input was blood. These receptors all stem from a human donor with ulcerative colitis or Crohn's disease, or a healthy co-twin of an affected twin (not recorded which).

The genes are TRBV9 and TRBJ1-4. The CDR3 covers 14 residues. The germline CDR1 and CDR2 sequences are SGDLS and YYNGEE. The CDR3 spells CASSATGTNEKLFF.

The CDR3 region is CASSSGGTANEKLFF. V is TRBV7-2 and J is TRBJ1-4. CDR3 length: 15 amino acids. CDR1 SGHTA and CDR2 FQGNSA come from the germline V gene. Filled out from reference TRBV7-2 and TRBJ1-4, the complete variable domain reads GAGVSQSPSNKVTEKGKDVELRCDPISGHTALYWYRQSLGQGLEFLIYFQGNSAPDKSGLPSDRFSAERTGGSVSTLTIQRTQQEDSAVYLCASSSGGTANEKLFFGSGTQLSVL.

CDR3 loop: CASSLDLSGANVLTF. The J gene is TRBJ2-6, the V gene TRBV5-6. Germline CDR1 SGHDT, CDR2 YYEEEE. The CDR3 runs to 15 residues.

The rearrangement joins TRBV14 to TRBJ2-1; the TCRdb D gene call, TRBD1, has no DNA to confirm it. Per germline, CDR1 SGHDN and CDR2 FVKESK. CDR3 length: 17 residues. CDR3 sequence reads: CASSHPVGGSSYNEQFF.

The chain links TRBV19 to TRBJ2-4; lacking DNA, the TRBD1 call made by TCRdb goes unchecked. This CDR3 is 15 amino acids long. Germline CDR1 is LNHDA and CDR2 is SQIVND (reference sequence). CDR3 in amino acids: CASTAPATAKNIQYF.

This sequence joins TRBV29-1 and TRBJ2-7; as DNA is missing, the TRBD2 call by TCRdb cannot be tested. Germline V gives CDR1 SQVTM, CDR2 ANQGSEA. CDR3 size: 12 residues. CDR3 amino acids: CSVAIPWGEQYF.

The chain joins TRBV12-5 to TRBJ1-5. This CDR3 has 13 amino acids. CDR1 and CDR2 from the germline V gene are LGHNT and FRNRAP. This CDR3 reads CASGSDYNQPQHF.

The chain couples TRBV20-1 to TRBJ2-1; TCRdb lists TRBD2, though no DNA is available to test this call. The CDR3 is made up of 13 amino acids. Germline V gene sequence: CDR1 DFQATT, CDR2 SNEGSKA (reference sequence). CDR3 in amino acids: CSASILPNNEQFF.

This chain links TRBV20-1 with TRBJ1-5. The CDR3 loop spans 15 amino acids. The germline gives CDR1 DFQATT, CDR2 SNEGSKA (reference sequence). CDR3 sequence: CSARDSGLLNQPQHF.

The V call is TRBV9, the J call TRBJ1-1. CDR1 and CDR2 from the germline V gene are SGDLS and YYNGEE. This CDR3 has 16 residues. This CDR3 is CASSVGTDGRGTEAFF.

This chain's CDR3 is CASSQDDRYGTRAFF. This rearrangement joins TRBV4-1 to TRBJ1-1. CDR1 is MGHRA, CDR2 YSYEKL, per germline. CDR3 length: 15 residues.

V usage is TRBV20-1 and J usage is TRBJ2-7; TCRdb lists TRBD1, though no DNA is available to test this call. Germline V lookup: CDR1 DFQATT, CDR2 SNEGSKA (reference sequence). This CDR3 is 14 amino acids long. CDR3 amino acids: CSAPREGDLNEQYF.

V and J are TRBV7-8 and TRBJ2-5; without DNA, the TCRdb call of TRBD1 cannot be checked. The germline CDR1 and CDR2 sequences are SGHVS and FQNEAQ. The CDR3 sequence is 15 residues long. The CDR3 sequence: CASSPGWGSQETQYF.

The J gene is TRBJ1-1, the V gene TRBV6-5. CDR1 MNHEY and CDR2 SVGAGI come from the germline V gene. The CDR3 has 14 amino acids. The CDR3: CASSYMGQSTEAFF.

V gene TRBV12-3 or TRBV12-4 combines with J gene TRBJ2-3. The CDR3 is 13 amino acids. The CDR3 spells CASSYGVADTQYF.

The chain carries TRBV5-5 and TRBJ2-4; no DNA is available, so the TRBD1 call from TCRdb remains unchecked. This CDR3 is 18 amino acids long. Germline assignment: CDR1 SGHKS and CDR2 YYEKEE (reference sequence). The CDR3 spells CASSRGQGQSQAKNIQYF.

The chain couples TRBV12-3 or TRBV12-4 to TRBJ2-1; TCRdb outputs TRBD1, but without DNA this stays unchecked. The CDR3 is made up of 15 amino acids. The CDR3 is CASSPGGGLPNEQFF.

The rearrangement joins TRBV7-2 to TRBJ2-5; TCRdb names TRBD1, which stays unverified in the absence of DNA. The CDR3 consists of 14 residues. CDR1 is SGHTA and CDR2 is FQGNSA in the germline V gene. The CDR3 reads CASKQGARSETQYF.

This rearrangement joins TRBV5-1 to TRBJ1-6. The CDR3 runs to 16 residues. Germline V gene sequence: CDR1 SGHRS, CDR2 YFSETQ. CDR3 sequence reads: CASSLNLATYNSPLHF.

The V call is TRBV29-1, the J call TRBJ2-1; TCRdb picks TRBD1, but there is no DNA to check that call. This CDR3 comprises 14 residues. The germline V gene encodes CDR1 SQVTM and CDR2 ANQGSEA. The CDR3 here is CSVRDRGGFNEQFF.

V and J are TRBV20-1 and TRBJ2-2; TCRdb's assignment of TRBD1 cannot be checked, as there is no DNA. CDR3 length equals 15 residues. Germline-derived CDR1 and CDR2 are DFQATT and SNEGSKA (reference sequence). CDR3: CSATGGGGATGELFF.